One sample yielded the 25 T cell receptor beta chains listed below, sequenced in a study of graft-versus-host responses after intestinal transplantation. Clones were read by immunoSEQ multiplex PCR, and TCRdb kept only the in-frame ones, dropping some. Found here are 90,000 to 130,000 clones, 93% of them singletons; the top ten hold 0.5% to 0.6%. Their specific antigens are unknown. This specimen consisted of unstimulated CD8+ T cells sorted from spleen or lymph node cells, obtained before intestinal transplant. Source of these receptors: a human donor who received an intestinal transplant.

The DNA for the CDR3 is TGTGCCAGTAGTATTCCGGAGGGGGGAACAGATACGCAGTATTTT. Protein product: CASSIPEGGTDTQYF. The J gene is TRBJ2-3, the V gene TRBV19, with D perhaps given as TRBD1 or TRBD2 (6 bases each). This CDR3 has 15 amino acids. Between the trimmed V and J ends, which lost 3 bases and 3 bases, there was a span of 13 bases. Per germline, CDR1 LNHDA and CDR2 SQIVND (reference sequence).

This clone was counted between two and nine times. The gene calls are TRBV10-1 and TRBJ2-6, with D perhaps matching TRBD2 (5 bases). The germline CDR1 and CDR2 sequences are WNHNN and SYGVQD (reference sequence). The V end lost 7 bases, the J end lost 0 bases, and 10 bases lay between the germline ends. The CDR3 covers 15 residues. The DNA of the CDR3 is TGCGCCAGCATGGACGGACTCTCTGGGGCCAACGTCCTGACTTTC. Amino acid sequence: CASMDGLSGANVLTF.

V gene TRBV7-9 combines with J gene TRBJ2-7, with 8 bases fitting TRBD2. The junction had 11 bases not matched to a gene; V was cut back by 5 bases and J by 5 bases. The CDR3 has 15 amino acids. Germline lookup yields CDR1 SEHNR and CDR2 FQNEAQ (reference sequence). CDR3 DNA: TGTGCCAGCAGCGACGGGGGGGTCCCAGGCGACGAGCAGTACTTC. The encoded protein is CASSDGGVPGDEQYF.

V gene TRBV7-9 combines with J gene TRBJ2-2, with D maybe TRBD2 (5 bases). Trimming took 11 bases from V and 0 from J, leaving 19 bases between them. This CDR3 has 16 residues. Germline V lookup: CDR1 SEHNR, CDR2 FQNEAQ (reference sequence). CDR3 nucleotide sequence: TGTGCCCCGACCCGTGCGCGGGCCGCGAACACCGGGGAGCTGTTTTTT. Translated: CAPTRARAANTGELFF.

The chain recombines TRBV11-2 with TRBJ2-5, with TRBD2 identical over 12 bases. The CDR3 runs 16 residues. V gave up 1 base and J gave up 5 bases; unmatched junction bases: 5. Germline V CDR1 and CDR2: SGHAT, FQNNGV. CDR3 sequence reads: CASSLGTSGNIETQYF. The CDR3 region has the DNA TGTGCCAGCAGCTTAGGGACTAGCGGGAATATTGAGACCCAGTACTTC.

This sequence joins TRBV5-1 and TRBJ2-7; possibly TRBD1 or TRBD2 for D (5 bases each). CDR1 is SGHRS and CDR2 is YFSETQ in the germline V gene. The CDR3 length is 13 residues. V shed 2 bases and J shed 7 bases, with 13 bases lying between them. The CDR3 reads CASSFGDGGEQYF. DNA of the CDR3: TGCGCCAGCAGCTTCGGGGACGGCGGAGAGCAGTACTTC.

In this sample, this clone turned up a few times. This chain uses TRBV11-2 with TRBJ2-7; D tentatively fits TRBD1 or TRBD2 (5 bases each). This CDR3 is 13 amino acids long. The germline gives CDR1 SGHAT, CDR2 FQNNGV. V was pared by 3 bases and J by 1 base, with 7 bases between. CDR3 loop: CASSFGTSYEQYF. The CDR3 DNA reads as TGTGCCAGCAGCTTCGGGACGTCCTACGAGCAGTACTTC.

The chain carries TRBV11-2 and TRBJ2-1; 13 nucleotides line up with TRBD2. Germline V gives CDR1 SGHAT, CDR2 FQNNGV. V was clipped by 1 base and J by 4 bases; unmatched bases: 4. This CDR3 has 17 residues. The CDR3 DNA reads as TGTGCCAGCAGCTTAGTCGGACTAGCGGGAGTGTACAATGAGCAGTTCTTC. It encodes CASSLVGLAGVYNEQFF.

The J gene is TRBJ2-5, the V gene TRBV29-1; no clear D. Germline V gene data show CDR1 as SQVTM and CDR2 as ANQGSEA. V lost 6 bases to trimming and J lost 4 bases, with 21 bases between them. This CDR3 region has 15 residues. CDR3 in amino acids: CSVDYPTERGETQYF. The CDR3 DNA is TGCAGCGTCGATTACCCGACCGAAAGAGGAGAGACCCAGTACTTC.

The rearrangement joins TRBV5-4 to TRBJ1-5, with D hard to call. The CDR3 is made up of 14 amino acids. The ends were cut back, 2 bases at V and 3 bases at J, with 9 bases in the middle. CDR1 and CDR2 from the germline V gene are SGHNT and YYREEE (reference sequence). For the CDR3, the DNA is TGTGCCAGCAGCTTTAGTGGGGTCAATCAGCCCCAGCATTTT. Translated: CASSFSGVNQPQHF.

This rearrangement joins TRBV7-6 to TRBJ2-1, with D uncertain. This CDR3 spans 13 amino acids. Trimming shortened V by 5 bases and J by 4 bases, and 9 bases separated the two germline ends. Germline CDR1 and CDR2: SGHVS and FNYEAQ. CDR3 sequence reads: CASSLTVYNEQFF. DNA for the CDR3: TGTGCCAGCAGCCTAACAGTGTACAATGAGCAGTTCTTC.

V is TRBV28 and J is TRBJ2-7, with D possibly called TRBD1 or TRBD2 (6 bases each). The CDR3 is 17 amino acids. The V and J ends lost 3 bases and 4 bases respectively, with 22 bases between them. CDR1 is MDHEN, CDR2 SYDVKM, per germline. CDR3: CASSFTVAGEGGYEQYF. CDR3 DNA: TGTGCCAGCAGTTTTACGGTAGCCGGAGAGGGGGGATACGAGCAGTACTTC.

The chain recombines TRBV20-1 with TRBJ2-2, with D possibly matching TRBD2 (6 bases). Germline assignment: CDR1 DFQATT and CDR2 SNEGSKA (reference sequence). V gave up 6 bases and J gave up 6 bases, with 8 bases separating them. The CDR3 sequence is 11 residues long. The CDR3 sequence: CSARDSGELFF. DNA of the CDR3: TGCAGTGCGCGGGACTCCGGGGAGCTGTTTTTT.

The V and J genes are TRBV30 and TRBJ2-7, with TRBD2 as a possible D gene (5 bases). This CDR3 region has 14 residues. In germline, CDR1 is GTSNPN, CDR2 SVGIG (reference sequence). V was trimmed by 2 bases and J by 3 bases, leaving 14 bases between them. The CDR3 loop reads CAWSLAVGDYEQYF. The CDR3 DNA follows: TGTGCCTGGAGTTTGGCGGTCGGGGACTACGAGCAGTACTTC.

The CDR3 DNA is TGTGCCAGCAGTGAATCATGGGCTAGCGGGAATGAGCAGTTCTTC. Translated: CASSESWASGNEQFF. This chain joins TRBV6-1 and TRBJ2-1, with 8 bases matching TRBD2. Looked up from germline, CDR1 is MNHNS and CDR2 is SASEGT. CDR3 length: 15 amino acids. V lost 2 bases to trimming and J lost 7 bases; unmatched junction nucleotides: 7.

This CDR3 reads CASSPRASGSNEQYF. Written as DNA, the CDR3 is TGTGCCAGCAGCCCACGGGCTAGCGGTTCCAACGAGCAGTACTTC. The chain uses TRBV9 and TRBJ2-7, with 7 bases lining up with TRBD2. V lost 4 bases, J lost 5 bases, and 12 bases stayed unmatched. Germline CDR1 and CDR2: SGDLS and YYNGEE. The CDR3 loop spans 15 amino acids.

The rearrangement joins TRBV19 to TRBJ2-1; tentative D call: TRBD1 (5 bases). There are 13 residues in the CDR3. Trimming stripped 3 bases from V and 3 bases from J, with 6 bases between. Germline CDR1 LNHDA, CDR2 SQIVND (reference sequence). The CDR3 coding sequence is TGTGCCAGTAGTATGGACAACTACAATGAGCAGTTCTTC. Protein: CASSMDNYNEQFF.

The chain uses TRBV19 and TRBJ1-5; D remains unclear. The V end lost 1 base, the J end lost 0 bases, and 7 bases lay between the germline ends. The CDR3 is 15 residues long. Germline V gene sequence: CDR1 LNHDA, CDR2 SQIVND (reference sequence). For the CDR3, the DNA is TGTGCCAGTAGTATAGTGGAAATTAGCAATCAGCCCCAGCATTTT. Protein sequence: CASSIVEISNQPQHF. Variable domain in full (rest from reference TRBV19 and TRBJ1-5): DGGITQSPKYLFRKEGQNVTLSCEQNLNHDAMYWYRQDPGQGLRLIYYSQIVNDFQKGDIAEGYSVSREKKESFPLTVTSAQKNPTAFYLCASSIVEISNQPQHFGDGTRLSIL.

The chain couples TRBV7-9 to TRBJ2-5; D may be TRBD2 (5 bases). There are 15 residues in the CDR3. Germline CDR1 and CDR2: SEHNR and FQNEAQ (reference sequence). The V and J ends lost 5 bases and 2 bases respectively, with 15 bases between them. The CDR3 sequence is CASSNGFRDQETQYF. As DNA, the CDR3 is TGTGCCAGCAGCAACGGATTCCGGGATCAAGAGACCCAGTACTTC.

The chain is built from TRBV4-1 and TRBJ2-7, with TRBD2 as a possible D gene (8 bases). CDR1 MGHRA and CDR2 YSYEKL come from the germline V gene. V lost 4 bases to trimming and J lost 4 bases, with 23 bases between them. The length of the CDR3 is 17 residues. The CDR3 nucleotides read TGCGCCAGCAGCCGCTTATACGGGGGGGAGGGGGCATACGAGCAGTACTTC. This gives the protein CASSRLYGGEGAYEQYF.

The genes are TRBV7-6 and TRBJ1-1; D gene ambiguous. The CDR3 has 14 residues. Trimming removed 1 base at V and 1 base at J, with 7 bases between. Germline V gene lookup returns CDR1 SGHVS and CDR2 FNYEAQ. The DNA for the CDR3 is TGTGCCAGCAGCTTAGAAGCGGGGAACACTGAAGCTTTCTTT. Its translation is CASSLEAGNTEAFF.

The rearrangement uses TRBV9 and TRBJ1-1; D is ambiguous. The germline gives CDR1 SGDLS, CDR2 YYNGEE. The V gene lost 0 bases and the J gene lost 3 bases, with 6 bases spanning the gap. The length of the CDR3 is 13 residues. CDR3: CASSVETDTEAFF. For the CDR3, the DNA is TGTGCCAGCAGCGTAGAAACAGACACTGAAGCTTTCTTT.

This chain links TRBV19 with TRBJ1-2; tentatively, D is TRBD1 (5 bases). V shed 1 base and J shed 8 bases, with 17 bases lying between them. Germline-derived CDR1 and CDR2 are LNHDA and SQIVND (reference sequence). The CDR3 has 15 residues. This CDR3 reads CASSIARGSQRGYTF. Written as DNA, the CDR3 is TGTGCCAGTAGTATAGCCCGGGGGAGTCAACGCGGCTACACCTTC.

The chain is built from TRBV2 and TRBJ2-7; unclear D gene. The CDR3 has 11 amino acids. V lost 7 bases and J lost 2, with 6 bases in between. Germline V gene data show CDR1 as SNHLY and CDR2 as FYNNEI. The CDR3 spells CASNRAYEQYF. The DNA of the CDR3 is TGTGCCAGCAACAGAGCCTACGAGCAGTACTTC.

This chain joins TRBV29-1 and TRBJ1-1; weak D call: TRBD1 (5 bases). Per germline, CDR1 SQVTM and CDR2 ANQGSEA. The V end lost 5 bases, the J end lost 4 bases, and 8 bases lay between the germline ends. There are 11 residues in the CDR3. The CDR3 region is CSVWGGTEAFF. In nucleotides, the CDR3 is TGCAGCGTTTGGGGGGGCACTGAAGCTTTCTTT. The entire variable domain, with the rest obtained from reference TRBV29-1 and TRBJ1-1, is as follows: SAVISQKPSRDICQRGTSLTIQCQVDSQVTMMFWYRQQPGQSLTLIATANQGSEATYESGFVIDKFPISRPNLTFSTLTVSNMSPEDSSIYLCSVWGGTEAFFGQGTRLTVV.